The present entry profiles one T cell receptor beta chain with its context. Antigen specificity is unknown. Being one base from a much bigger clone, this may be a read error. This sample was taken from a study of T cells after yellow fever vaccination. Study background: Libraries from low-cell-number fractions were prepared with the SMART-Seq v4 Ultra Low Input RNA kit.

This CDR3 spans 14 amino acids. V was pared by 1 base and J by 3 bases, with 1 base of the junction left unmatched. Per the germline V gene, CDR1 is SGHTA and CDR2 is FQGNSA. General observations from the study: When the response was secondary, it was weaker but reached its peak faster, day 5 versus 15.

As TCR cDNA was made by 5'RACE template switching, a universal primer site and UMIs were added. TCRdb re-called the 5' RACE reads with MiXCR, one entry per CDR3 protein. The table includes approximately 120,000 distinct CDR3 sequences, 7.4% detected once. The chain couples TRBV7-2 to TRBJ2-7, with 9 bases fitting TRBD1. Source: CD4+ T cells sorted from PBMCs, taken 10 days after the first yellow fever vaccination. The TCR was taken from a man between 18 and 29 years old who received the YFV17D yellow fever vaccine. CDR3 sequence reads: CTSSLGGQGYEQYV. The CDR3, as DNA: TGTACCAGCAGCTTAGGGGGACAGGGCTACGAGCAGTACGTC.